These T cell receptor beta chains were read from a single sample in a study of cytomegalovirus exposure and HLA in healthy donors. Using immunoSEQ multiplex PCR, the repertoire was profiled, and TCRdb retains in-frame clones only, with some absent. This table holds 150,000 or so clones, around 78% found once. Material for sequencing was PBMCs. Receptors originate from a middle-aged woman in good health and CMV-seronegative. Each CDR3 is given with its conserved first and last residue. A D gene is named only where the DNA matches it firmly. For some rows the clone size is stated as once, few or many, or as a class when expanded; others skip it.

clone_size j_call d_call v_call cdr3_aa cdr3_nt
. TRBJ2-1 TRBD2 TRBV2 CASRGTSGGAHEQFF TGTGCCAGCAGGGGCACTAGCGGGGGGGCCCATGAGCAGTTCTTC
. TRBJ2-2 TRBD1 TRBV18 CASSPGDSNTGELFF TGTGCCAGCTCACCAGGGGACAGTAACACCGGGGAGCTGTTTTTT
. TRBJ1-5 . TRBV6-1 CASSSNQPQHF TGTGCCAGCAGCTCTAATCAGCCCCAGCATTTT
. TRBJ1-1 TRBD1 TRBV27 CASSTGGGTEAFF TGTGCCAGCAGCACAGGGGGCGGGACTGAAGCTTTCTTT
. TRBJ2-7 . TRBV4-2 CASSQSTGLRYEQYF TGTGCCAGCAGCCAATCAACAGGGTTGAGGTACGAGCAGTACTTC
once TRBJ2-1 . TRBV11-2 CASSLLRVTNEQFF TGTGCCAGCAGCTTACTCAGGGTGACCAATGAGCAGTTCTTC
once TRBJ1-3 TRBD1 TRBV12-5 CASGLVPAPTGASRDTIYF TGTGCTAGTGGTTTGGTACCCGCGCCAACAGGGGCCTCACGGGACACCATATATTTT
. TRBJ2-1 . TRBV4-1 CASSQLGNEQFF TGCGCCAGCAGTCAGCTAGGAAATGAGCAGTTCTTC
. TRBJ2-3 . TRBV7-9 CASSLGASDTQYF TGTGCCAGCAGCTTAGGGGCGTCCGATACGCAGTATTTT
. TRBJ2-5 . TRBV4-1 CASSQDPSEGIRETQYF TGCGCCAGCAGCCAAGATCCTAGCGAGGGTATCAGGGAGACCCAGTACTTC
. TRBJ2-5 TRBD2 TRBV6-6 CASSFSGGARETQYF TGTGCCAGCAGCTTTAGCGGGGGGGCCAGGGAGACCCAGTACTTC
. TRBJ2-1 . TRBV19 CASSMDSFIQFF TGTGCCAGTAGTATGGACAGTTTTATTCAGTTCTTC
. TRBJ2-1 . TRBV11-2 CASSLLPSSYNEQFF TGTGCCAGCAGCTTATTACCTAGCTCCTACAATGAGCAGTTCTTC
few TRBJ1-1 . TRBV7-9 CASSSPVNTEAFF TGTGCCAGCAGCTCCCCGGTTAACACTGAAGCTTTCTTT
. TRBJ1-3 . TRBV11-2 CASSLQTHSGNTIYF TGTGCCAGCAGCCTTCAGACACACTCTGGAAACACCATATATTTT
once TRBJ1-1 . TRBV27 CASRDTATNTEAFF TGTGCCAGCAGAGATACAGCAACGAACACTGAAGCTTTCTTT
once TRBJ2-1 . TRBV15 CATSRTGTSFNEQFF TGTGCCACCAGCAGAACCGGGACTTCCTTCAATGAGCAGTTCTTC
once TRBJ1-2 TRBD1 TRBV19 CASGGQGSNYGYTF TGTGCCAGTGGCGGACAGGGCTCTAACTATGGCTACACCTTC